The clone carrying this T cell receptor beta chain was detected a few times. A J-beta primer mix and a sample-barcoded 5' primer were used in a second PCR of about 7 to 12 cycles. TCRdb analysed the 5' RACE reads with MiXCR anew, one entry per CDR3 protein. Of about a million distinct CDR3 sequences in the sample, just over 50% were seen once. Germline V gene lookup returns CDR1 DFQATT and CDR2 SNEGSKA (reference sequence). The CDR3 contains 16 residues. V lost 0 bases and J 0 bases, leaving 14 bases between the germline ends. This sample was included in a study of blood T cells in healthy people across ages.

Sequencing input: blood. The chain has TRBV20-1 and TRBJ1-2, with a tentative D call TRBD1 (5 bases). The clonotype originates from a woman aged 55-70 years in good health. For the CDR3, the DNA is TGCAGTGCTAGAGATCTAGGGGTATCCGCTAACTATGGCTACACCTTC. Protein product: CSARDLGVSANYGYTF.